Listed here are 24 T cell receptor beta chains from one sample, sequenced in a study of PD-L1 blockade in urothelial cancer. Described time point: pretreatment peripheral blood. Assay used: immunoSEQ multiplex PCR; TCRdb lists only in-frame clones, some missing. The sample has about 51,000 clones, around 84% seen once. The sample here was PBMCs, taken around atezolizumab (anti-PD-L1) treatment. The receptor set was obtained from a man in his sixties with urothelial cancer.

The J gene is TRBJ1-5, the V gene TRBV18, with D possibly being TRBD1 (5 bases). The germline V and J ends were trimmed by 3 bases and 6 bases, with 12 bases remaining between them. CDR3 length: 14 residues. Germline CDR1 and CDR2: KGHSH and LQKENI. This CDR3 reads CASSPGGGSQPQHF. CDR3 DNA sequence: TGTGCCAGCTCACCGGGCGGGGGTAGTCAGCCCCAGCATTTT.

This clone came up once. The V call is TRBV19, the J call TRBJ2-3; tentative D call: TRBD2 (6 bases). CDR3 length: 14 residues. Germline CDR1 reads LNHDA; CDR2 reads SQIVND (reference sequence). V was shortened by 8 bases and J by 3 bases, with 15 bases between the two germline ends. CDR3 sequence: CASYGGRRTDTQYF. The CDR3 DNA is TGTGCCAGTTATGGGGGGAGAAGGACAGATACGCAGTATTTT.

V usage is TRBV5-6 and J usage is TRBJ1-1; D perhaps matches TRBD1 (5 bases). This CDR3 has 14 amino acids. Deletions cut 2 bases from V and 1 base from J, with 9 bases between. Germline V lookup: CDR1 SGHDT, CDR2 YYEEEE. The CDR3 protein is CASSFRGSNTEAFF. In nucleotides, the CDR3 is TGTGCCAGCAGCTTTAGGGGATCGAACACTGAAGCTTTCTTT.

The chain has TRBV5-1 and TRBJ2-7; D is possibly TRBD1 (5 bases). The CDR3 loop spans 14 amino acids. The V end was cut by 4 bases, the J end by 2 bases, with 13 bases between. CDR1 SGHRS and CDR2 YFSETQ come from the germline V gene. CDR3 sequence: CASSLGTGAYEQYF. CDR3 coding DNA: TGCGCCAGCAGCCTAGGAACAGGAGCCTACGAGCAGTACTTC.

DNA of the CDR3: TGTGCTAGTGGCCGCGGACAGCACAACAACGAGCAGTACTTC. Translated: CASGRGQHNNEQYF. The V call is TRBV12-5, the J call TRBJ2-7, with D possibly TRBD1 on 6 matching bases. CDR1 is LGHNT, CDR2 FRNRAP, per germline. The CDR3 loop spans 14 amino acids. V lost 6 bases, J lost 5 bases, and 17 bases lay in between.

This clone occurred once. V gene TRBV29-1 combines with J gene TRBJ2-6; weak D call: TRBD2 (5 bases). CDR3 length: 14 amino acids. Trimming shortened V by 5 bases and J by 0 bases, and 8 bases separated the two germline ends. Germline V lookup: CDR1 SQVTM, CDR2 ANQGSEA. The CDR3 spells CSVIRDSGANVLTF. CDR3 coding DNA: TGCAGCGTTATCCGGGACTCTGGGGCCAACGTCCTGACTTTC.

The J gene is TRBJ1-2, the V gene TRBV5-1; 8 nucleotides line up with TRBD1. The germline V gene encodes CDR1 SGHRS and CDR2 YFSETQ. J gave up 8 bases and V 3 bases, and 6 bases lay outside the gene matches. The length of the CDR3 is 13 residues. CDR3 amino acids: CASSYTGTGGYTF. As DNA, the CDR3 is TGCGCCAGCAGCTACACCGGGACAGGCGGCTACACCTTC.

The chain joins TRBV9 to TRBJ1-6; a possible D gene is TRBD1 (5 bases). Germline values: CDR1 SGDLS, CDR2 YYNGEE. With 0 bases removed from V and 8 bases from J, the gap between germline ends came to 6 bases. The CDR3 loop spans 13 amino acids. This chain's CDR3 is CASSVAGDSPLHF. The CDR3 DNA reads as TGTGCCAGCAGCGTAGCGGGGGATTCACCCCTCCACTTT.

The DNA for the CDR3 is TGTGCCAGCAGCACGGACAGATCTGGAAACACCATATATTTT. This gives the protein CASSTDRSGNTIYF. The V call is TRBV7-9, the J call TRBJ1-3; a weak D match, TRBD1 (6 bases). Trimming stripped 5 bases from V and 1 base from J, with 9 bases between. Germline assignment: CDR1 SEHNR and CDR2 FQNEAQ (reference sequence). The CDR3 contains 14 residues. Full variable domain (missing parts from reference TRBV7-9 and TRBJ1-3): DTGVSQNPRHKITKRGQNVTFRCDPISEHNRLYWYRQTLGQGPEFLTYFQNEAQLEKSRLLSDRFSAERPKGSFSTLEIQRTEQGDSAMYLCASSTDRSGNTIYFGEGSWLTVV.

In its sample, this clone ranks as medium-sized. The chain has TRBV5-4 and TRBJ2-7; D call uncertain. V was shortened by 0 bases and J by 5 bases, with 9 bases between the two germline ends. Looked up from germline, CDR1 is SGHNT and CDR2 is YYREEE (reference sequence). The CDR3 has 13 amino acids. The CDR3: CASSLVTFDEQYF. As DNA, the CDR3 is TGTGCCAGCAGCTTGGTCACTTTTGACGAGCAGTACTTC.

The gene calls are TRBV6-5 and TRBJ1-2; D is unresolved. The V end was cut by 0 bases, the J end by 2 bases, with 7 bases between. The CDR3 totals 14 residues. Germline assignment: CDR1 MNHEY and CDR2 SVGAGI. The CDR3 here is CASSYSRYNYGYTF. CDR3 DNA: TGTGCCAGCAGTTACTCGAGGTACAACTATGGCTACACCTTC.

V usage is TRBV5-1 and J usage is TRBJ2-1, with TRBD2 matching 10 bases. Per the germline V gene, CDR1 is SGHRS and CDR2 is YFSETQ. Trimming cost V 4 bases and J 8 bases; bases outside gene matches: 12. The length of the CDR3 is 16 residues. CDR3 protein: CASSDTSGATVDEQFF. CDR3 sequence (DNA): TGCGCCAGCAGCGATACTAGCGGGGCCACAGTCGATGAGCAGTTCTTC. Complete variable domain (other parts from reference TRBV5-1 and TRBJ2-1): KAGVTQTPRYLIKTRGQQVTLSCSPISGHRSVSWYQQTPGQGLQFLFEYFSETQRNKGNFPGRFSGRQFSNSRSEMNVSTLELGDSALYLCASSDTSGATVDEQFFGPGTRLTVL.

The chain links TRBV5-4 to TRBJ1-1; a possible D gene is TRBD1 (6 bases). Deletions cut 3 bases from V and 1 base from J, with 13 bases between. The CDR3 is 15 amino acids. The V gene's germline CDR1 is SGHNT and CDR2 YYREEE (reference sequence). The DNA for the CDR3 is TGTGCCAGCAGCTCGACGGACAGACGGAACACTGAAGCTTTCTTT. Translated, it gives CASSSTDRRNTEAFF.

The genes are TRBV11-2 and TRBJ2-7; tentative D call: TRBD2 (5 bases). Trimming left V 8 bases short and J 3 bases short, with 11 bases between. CDR1 and CDR2 (germline): SGHAT, FQNNGV. This CDR3 is 12 amino acids long. The CDR3 bases are TGTGCCAGCCGACCGGGAAACTACGAGCAGTACTTC. It yields the protein CASRPGNYEQYF.

V is TRBV6-5 and J is TRBJ1-2, with unresolved D. V lost 0 bases, J lost 0 bases, and 8 bases lay in between. Per germline, CDR1 MNHEY and CDR2 SVGAGI. The CDR3 has 15 residues. CDR3 nucleotide sequence: TGTGCCAGCAGTTACTCGATCGGTTCTAACTATGGCTACACCTTC. Protein sequence: CASSYSIGSNYGYTF.

This clone appeared a single time. This chain links TRBV9 with TRBJ1-1; TRBD1 is a possible D gene (5 bases). V lost 0 bases to trimming and J lost 7 bases, with 13 bases between them. This CDR3 region has 14 residues. Looked up from germline, CDR1 is SGDLS and CDR2 is YYNGEE. The CDR3 DNA reads as TGTGCCAGCAGCGTAGATGTGGGGCGCGGTGAAGCTTTCTTT. It encodes CASSVDVGRGEAFF. The full variable domain, rest sourced from reference TRBV9 and TRBJ1-1, is DSGVTQTPKHLITATGQRVTLRCSPRSGDLSVYWYQQSLDQGLQFLIQYYNGEERAKGNILERFSAQQFPDLHSELNLSSLELGDSALYFCASSVDVGRGEAFFGQGTRLTVV.

This rearrangement joins TRBV5-1 to TRBJ1-1; tentatively, D is TRBD1 (5 bases). This CDR3 spans 14 amino acids. Germline CDR1 SGHRS, CDR2 YFSETQ. V lost 1 base to trimming and J lost 4 bases, with 11 bases between them. CDR3 nucleotide sequence: TGCGCCAGCAGCTTGTATCAGGGAACCACTGAAGCTTTCTTT. Translation: CASSLYQGTTEAFF. Looking up the rest from reference TRBV5-1 and TRBJ1-1 gives the full variable domain: KAGVTQTPRYLIKTRGQQVTLSCSPISGHRSVSWYQQTPGQGLQFLFEYFSETQRNKGNFPGRFSGRQFSNSRSEMNVSTLELGDSALYLCASSLYQGTTEAFFGQGTRLTVV.

The gene calls are TRBV2 and TRBJ2-5, with TRBD2 identical over 8 bases. CDR1 and CDR2 from the germline V gene are SNHLY and FYNNEI. V gave up 1 base and J gave up 7 bases; unmatched junction bases: 8. The CDR3 sequence is 15 residues long. DNA for the CDR3: TGTGCCAGCAGTGAAGAGGGTAGCGGGGTAGGGACCCAGTACTTC. It is translated as CASSEEGSGVGTQYF. Full variable domain (rest looked up from reference TRBV2 and TRBJ2-5): EPEVTQTPSHQVTQMGQEVILRCVPISNHLYFYWYRQILGQKVEFLVSFYNNEISEKSEIFDDQFSVERPDGSNFTLKIRSTKLEDSAMYFCASSEEGSGVGTQYFGPGTRLLVL.

The chain combines TRBV19 with TRBJ2-7, with D hard to call. Germline CDR1 is LNHDA and CDR2 is SQIVND (reference sequence). This CDR3 is 11 amino acids long. V lost 2 bases to trimming and J lost 7 bases, with 6 bases between them. This chain's CDR3 is CASSIFGEQYF. CDR3 nucleotides: TGTGCCAGTAGTATATTCGGGGAGCAGTACTTC.

The chain has TRBV9 and TRBJ2-3; tentative D call: TRBD2 (6 bases). V was trimmed by 0 bases and J by 0 bases, leaving 17 bases between them. CDR1 and CDR2 from the germline V gene are SGDLS and YYNGEE. This CDR3 has 18 amino acids. The chain's CDR3 is CASSVEGRSGLSTDTQYF. CDR3 DNA: TGTGCCAGCAGCGTAGAAGGTCGGAGCGGGCTTAGCACAGATACGCAGTATTTT.

This chain links TRBV5-6 with TRBJ1-2; 9 bases line up with TRBD1. The germline gives CDR1 SGHDT, CDR2 YYEEEE. The CDR3 sequence is 15 residues long. Unmatched junction bases numbered 9, after V lost 4 bases and J lost 5 bases. CDR3 sequence (DNA): TGTGCCAGCAGCGTGGGACAGGGAAGACTTTATGGCTACACCTTC. This gives the protein CASSVGQGRLYGYTF. Full variable domain (missing parts from reference TRBV5-6 and TRBJ1-2): DAGVTQSPTHLIKTRGQQVTLRCSPKSGHDTVSWYQQALGQGPQFIFQYYEEEERQRGNFPDRFSGHQFPNYSSELNVNALLLGDSALYLCASSVGQGRLYGYTFGSGTRLTVV.

The rearrangement links TRBV9 to TRBJ1-4; TRBD1 agrees at 9 bases. The length of the CDR3 is 15 residues. V trimming: 7 bases; J trimming: 5 bases; junction bases outside the gene matches: 9. The germline V gene encodes CDR1 SGDLS and CDR2 YYNGEE. In DNA form, the CDR3 reads TGTGCCAGCGCCCGGGACGGGACAGGGAATGAAAAACTGTTTTTT. It encodes CASARDGTGNEKLFF.

This sequence joins TRBV7-9 and TRBJ1-1; unclear D gene. CDR1 and CDR2 from the germline V gene are SEHNR and FQNEAQ (reference sequence). V was trimmed by 5 bases and J by 1 base, leaving 5 bases between them. This CDR3 has 12 amino acids. The CDR3 nucleotides read TGTGCCAGCAGCACACAGAACACTGAAGCTTTCTTT. This sequence encodes CASSTQNTEAFF.

J is TRBJ2-3 and V is TRBV5-1, with 8 bases aligning to TRBD1. Germline V CDR1 and CDR2: SGHRS, YFSETQ. Trimming removed 4 bases from V and 5 bases from J; junction bases left unmatched: 12. The length of the CDR3 is 16 residues. CDR3 bases: TGCGCCAGCAGCCCCACAGCCCAGGGGGCAAAAGATACGCAGTATTTT. Translating gives CASSPTAQGAKDTQYF.